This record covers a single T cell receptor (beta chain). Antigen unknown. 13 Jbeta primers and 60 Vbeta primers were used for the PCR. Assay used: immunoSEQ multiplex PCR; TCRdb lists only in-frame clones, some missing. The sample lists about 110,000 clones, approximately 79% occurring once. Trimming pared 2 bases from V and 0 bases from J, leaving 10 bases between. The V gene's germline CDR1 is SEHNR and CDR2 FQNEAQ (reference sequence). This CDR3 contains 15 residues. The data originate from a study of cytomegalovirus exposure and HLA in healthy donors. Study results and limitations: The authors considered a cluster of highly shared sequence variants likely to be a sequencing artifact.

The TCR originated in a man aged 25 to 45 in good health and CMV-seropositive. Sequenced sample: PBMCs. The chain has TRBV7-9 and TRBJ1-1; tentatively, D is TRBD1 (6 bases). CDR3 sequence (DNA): TGTGCCAGCAGCTTATTCCGGACAGTGAACACTGAAGCTTTCTTT. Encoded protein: CASSLFRTVNTEAFF.